This passage covers 30 T cell receptor beta chains from one sample sequenced in a study of T cells in Graves' hyperthyroidism and ophthalmopathy. Amplification targeted TCR beta CDR3 regions from RNA transcripts. With the HTBI primer set, the TCR CDR3 went through a first round of RT-PCR. One entry per CDR3 protein, called by TCRdb with MiXCR from the multiplex PCR reads. This table holds fewer than 300,000 distinct CDR3 sequences, approximately 14% found once. Sequencing was carried out using blood. These receptors all come from a woman between 45 and 65 years old with Graves' hyperthyroidism that later progressed to Graves' ophthalmopathy.

This clonotype was seen many times. The chain uses TRBV30 and TRBJ2-3; unclear D gene. The CDR3 is 13 residues long. Germline V gives CDR1 GTSNPN, CDR2 SVGIG (reference sequence). Trimming took 2 bases from V and 0 from J, leaving 6 bases between them. CDR3 nucleotides: TGTGCCTGGAGTACCAAAAGCACAGATACGCAGTATTTT. This gives the protein CAWSTKSTDTQYF.

The chain combines TRBV5-1 with TRBJ1-2; a weak D match, TRBD1 (5 bases). The CDR3 has 14 amino acids. Trimming removed 4 bases at V and 7 bases at J, with 17 bases between. CDR1 is SGHRS and CDR2 is YFSETQ in the germline V gene. DNA of the CDR3: TGCGCCAGCAGCCCGGAACGGGGCACCCTTGGCTACACCTTC. Residues: CASSPERGTLGYTF.

The chain couples TRBV5-1 to TRBJ2-3, with TRBD2 identical over 7 bases. This CDR3 comprises 16 residues. J was trimmed by 4 bases and V by 1 base; bases with no gene match: 9. The V gene's germline CDR1 is SGHRS and CDR2 YFSETQ. The CDR3 DNA reads as TGCGCCAGCAGCTTGCTTCTCGGACTAGAATCAGATACGCAGTATTTT. Translated: CASSLLLGLESDTQYF.

This clonotype has at least ten counts. The chain employs TRBV20-1 and TRBJ2-7, with 7 bases matching TRBD1. The CDR3 totals 15 residues. V trimming: 1 base; J trimming: 3 bases; junction bases outside the gene matches: 9. Germline V lookup: CDR1 DFQATT, CDR2 SNEGSKA (reference sequence). CDR3 DNA: TGCAGTGCTAGAGGGGCCCCGGGACAGTACTACGAGCAGTACTTC. It translates to CSARGAPGQYYEQYF.

This clonotype was recorded only once. This may come from a read error, since a much larger clone is one base off. This chain uses TRBV25-1 with TRBJ2-7; TRBD1 matches 11 bases. The CDR3 length is 15 residues. The germline gives CDR1 MGHDK, CDR2 SYGVNS. The CDR3 DNA reads as TGTCCCAGCAGTGCGCAGGGACAGGGGGACTACGAGCAGTACTTC. This codes for CPSSAQGQGDYEQYF.

V and J are TRBV19 and TRBJ1-5; D is possibly TRBD1 (6 bases). This CDR3 spans 14 amino acids. Germline V gene lookup returns CDR1 LNHDA and CDR2 SQIVND (reference sequence). The V end was cut by 5 bases, the J end by 7 bases, with 15 bases between. CDR3 coding DNA: TGTGCCAGTAGTTCCGCCTGGGGGGGCCAGCCCCAGCATTTT. Protein product: CASSSAWGGQPQHF.

This clonotype was recorded many times. This chain uses TRBV20-1 with TRBJ1-5, with a tentative D call TRBD1 (5 bases). The V gene lost 4 bases and the J gene lost 4 bases, with 17 bases spanning the gap. Germline V lookup: CDR1 DFQATT, CDR2 SNEGSKA (reference sequence). The CDR3 spans 15 residues. Written as DNA, the CDR3 is TGCAGTGCTATCCTGGGGGGGTTTAGGAATCAGCCCCAGCATTTT. Translated, it gives CSAILGGFRNQPQHF.

The sample holds many counts of this clonotype. The CDR3 DNA sequence: TGTGCCAGCAGCCAAATGAGAGGGAATCAGCCCCAGCATTTT. This sequence encodes CASSQMRGNQPQHF. The chain carries TRBV3-1 and TRBJ1-5; D is uncertain. Trimming removed 2 bases at V and 4 bases at J, with 9 bases between. This CDR3 is built from 14 residues. Germline assignment: CDR1 LGHDT and CDR2 YNNKEL (reference sequence). Complete variable domain (other parts from reference TRBV3-1 and TRBJ1-5): DTAVSQTPKYLVTQMGNDKSIKCEQNLGHDTMYWYKQDSKKFLKIMFSYNNKELIINETVPNRFSPKSPDKAHLNLHINSLELGDSAVYFCASSQMRGNQPQHFGDGTRLSIL.

This chain connects TRBV6-1 to TRBJ2-2, with 9 bases aligning to TRBD2. Germline CDR1 MNHNS, CDR2 SASEGT. The CDR3 length is 16 residues. V lost 3 bases, J lost 3 bases, and 5 bases stayed unmatched. The CDR3 region has the DNA TGTGCCAGCAGTGAGCGGGTAGCGGGAGACACCGGGGAGCTGTTTTTT. It yields the protein CASSERVAGDTGELFF.

This clonotype was detected a few times. This sequence joins TRBV7-3 and TRBJ1-3; D may be TRBD1 (6 bases). Per the germline V gene, CDR1 is SGHTA and CDR2 is FQGTGA. The CDR3 extends over 16 amino acids. Trimming shortened V by 2 bases and J by 4 bases, and 15 bases separated the two germline ends. CDR3 nucleotide sequence: TGTGCCAGCAGCTTAGGGGGCCAGATAAGAGGAAACACCATATATTTT. Residues: CASSLGGQIRGNTIYF.

The table lists this clonotype with a few counts. The chain has TRBV14 and TRBJ2-1; tentative D call: TRBD2 (6 bases). The CDR3 is 14 amino acids. Per the germline V gene, CDR1 is SGHDN and CDR2 is FVKESK. Trimming removed 10 bases from V and 4 bases from J, with 17 bases in between. The CDR3 DNA reads as TGTGCCACCTCGGGACTTGGGGGTTACAATGAGCAGTTCTTC. This translates into CATSGLGGYNEQFF.

This clonotype was counted ten times or more. V usage is TRBV7-6 and J usage is TRBJ2-3; the match to TRBD2 covers 11 bases. V shed 5 bases, J shed 2 bases, and the junction held 9 bases outside the gene matches. The CDR3 contains 17 residues. Germline-derived CDR1 and CDR2 are SGHVS and FNYEAQ. The CDR3: CASSVVAGGLVTDTQYF. The CDR3 DNA reads TGTGCCAGCAGCGTTGTAGCGGGAGGGTTGGTCACAGATACGCAGTATTTT.

There are a few counts of this clonotype. The chain couples TRBV6-1 to TRBJ2-6; no reliable D call. The V gene lost 7 bases and the J gene lost 4 bases, with 5 bases spanning the gap. The CDR3 is 12 amino acids. The V gene's germline CDR1 is MNHNS and CDR2 SASEGT. CDR3 sequence: CASNAGANVLTF. As DNA, the CDR3 is TGTGCCAGCAATGCGGGGGCCAACGTCCTGACTTTC.

The chain links TRBV3-1 to TRBJ2-2; D gene uncertain. V lost 10 bases and J 2 bases, leaving 11 bases between the germline ends. The CDR3 spans 13 residues. Germline assignment: CDR1 LGHDT and CDR2 YNNKEL (reference sequence). The CDR3 is CATASHNTGELFF. DNA for the CDR3: TGTGCCACCGCATCACATAACACCGGGGAGCTGTTTTTT.

This clonotype was seen only a few times. The chain carries TRBV6-1 and TRBJ2-7; D not resolved. Looked up from germline, CDR1 is MNHNS and CDR2 is SASEGT. The CDR3 has 14 residues. V dropped 6 bases and J dropped 0 bases, with 12 bases sitting between them. Here the CDR3 reads CASRDVADSYEQYF. DNA for the CDR3: TGTGCCAGCAGGGACGTCGCGGACTCCTACGAGCAGTACTTC.

This clonotype was detected many times. The rearrangement joins TRBV20-1 to TRBJ2-1; TRBD2 might be the D (5 bases). The V and J ends lost 6 bases and 5 bases respectively, with 23 bases between them. The CDR3 is 16 amino acids. In germline, CDR1 is DFQATT, CDR2 SNEGSKA (reference sequence). The CDR3 DNA reads TGCAGTGCCAGATACGCCGCGGGCGGGTATAACAATGAGCAGTTCTTC. Translating it yields CSARYAAGGYNNEQFF.

This clonotype was observed at least ten times. The CDR3 is CASSSMRLVGEQFF. Written as DNA, the CDR3 is TGTGCCAGCAGCTCTATGCGACTAGTGGGCGAGCAGTTCTTC. The rearrangement uses TRBV11-2 and TRBJ2-1, with D perhaps matching TRBD2 (6 bases). Germline V gene sequence: CDR1 SGHAT, CDR2 FQNNGV. This CDR3 contains 14 residues. With 4 bases removed from V and 10 bases from J, the gap between germline ends came to 17 bases. The variable domain in full, completed from reference TRBV11-2 and TRBJ2-1, reads EAGVAQSPRYKIIEKRQSVAFWCNPISGHATLYWYQQILGQGPKLLIQFQNNGVVDDSQLPKDRFSAERLKGVDSTLKIQPAKLEDSAVYLCASSSMRLVGEQFFGPGTRLTVL.

The chain joins TRBV7-9 to TRBJ2-7; 9 positions match TRBD1. The CDR3 runs 14 residues. Germline-derived CDR1 and CDR2 are SEHNR and FQNEAQ (reference sequence). Losses at the gene ends were 3 bases for V and 5 bases for J; bases not matched to a gene: 5. The CDR3 is CASSFGQGLHEQYF. The CDR3 DNA sequence: TGTGCCAGCAGCTTCGGACAGGGGTTGCACGAGCAGTACTTC.

The chain recombines TRBV7-8 with TRBJ2-1; D gene uncertain. V was cut by 8 bases and J by 9 bases, with 14 bases left in between. Germline CDR1 SGHVS, CDR2 FQNEAQ. The CDR3 length is 12 residues. The chain's CDR3 is CASRHDASEQFF. CDR3 sequence (DNA): TGTGCCAGCCGACACGACGCGAGTGAGCAGTTCTTC.

For this clonotype: Sequence at one end of the junction differs from germline and may be a read error. The chain joins TRBV5-1 to TRBJ2-3; D is unresolved. Germline values: CDR1 SGHRS, CDR2 YFSETQ. This CDR3 region has 13 residues. The CDR3 coding sequence is TGTGCCAGCAGCTCCCCCCCGGGAGATACGCAGTATTTT. Amino acids: CASSSPPGDTQYF.

This clonotype was seen a few times. At one of its ends the junction is not consistent with the germline gene, which may arise from a read error. The chain is built from TRBV7-7 and TRBJ2-7, with 10 bases fitting TRBD2. Germline V CDR1 and CDR2: SSHAT, FNYEAQ (reference sequence). The length of the CDR3 is 15 residues. The CDR3 DNA is TGTGCTAGCAGCCCAAGGACTAGCGGTCTCTACGAGCAGTACTTC. This translates into CASSPRTSGLYEQYF.

This clonotype was recorded many times. V gene TRBV30 combines with J gene TRBJ1-2; D is undetermined. The germline V gene has CDR1 GTSNPN and CDR2 SVGIG (reference sequence). This CDR3 is built from 12 residues. Trimming shortened V by 4 bases and J by 8 bases, and 14 bases separated the two germline ends. The CDR3 loop reads CAWTVRAGGYTF. CDR3 in DNA: TGTGCCTGGACCGTACGAGCAGGAGGCTACACCTTC.

This clonotype was detected many times. The rearrangement links TRBV18 to TRBJ2-5, with 9 nucleotides matching TRBD2. CDR1 and CDR2 (germline): KGHSH, LQKENI. The ends lost 3 bases at V and 3 bases at J; junction bases unmatched: 5. There are 15 residues in the CDR3. The CDR3 bases are TGTGCCAGCTCACCGCCGGGACTAGCTGAAGAGACCCAGTACTTC. Its translation: CASSPPGLAEETQYF. The complete variable domain, with remaining parts taken from reference TRBV18 and TRBJ2-5, reads NAGVMQNPRHLVRRRGQEARLRCSPMKGHSHVYWYRQLPEEGLKFMVYLQKENIIDESGMPKERFSAEFPKEGPSILRIQQVVRGDSAAYFCASSPPGLAEETQYFGPGTRLLVL.

J is TRBJ2-1 and V is TRBV20-1; possible D gene TRBD2, 6 bases. This CDR3 is built from 13 residues. Trimming cost V 6 bases and J 5 bases, with 14 bases left between them. In germline, CDR1 is DFQATT, CDR2 SNEGSKA (reference sequence). This chain's CDR3 is CSALAVRNNEQFF. CDR3 DNA sequence: TGCAGTGCGTTAGCGGTGAGGAACAATGAGCAGTTCTTC.

Regarding this clonotype: This could be a read error, since a much larger clone is one nucleotide away. This rearrangement joins TRBV25-1 to TRBJ2-7; a weak D match, TRBD2 (5 bases). The V end was cut by 2 bases, the J end by 1 base, with 12 bases between. CDR3 size: 15 residues. Germline CDR1 MGHDK, CDR2 SYGVNS. CDR3 protein: CASSESGGRSYEQYF. CDR3 in DNA: TGTGCCAGCAGTGAAAGTGGAGGCCGTTCCTACGAGCAGTACTTC.

J is TRBJ1-1 and V is TRBV5-8; no reliable D call. This CDR3 contains 14 residues. V lost 2 bases and J 1 base, leaving 9 bases between the germline ends. Germline V gene lookup returns CDR1 SGHTS and CDR2 YDEGEE. CDR3 amino acids: CASSFMEANTEAFF. CDR3 nucleotide sequence: TGTGCCAGCAGCTTCATGGAGGCGAACACTGAAGCTTTCTTT.

This clonotype was found many times. The chain uses TRBV10-3 and TRBJ1-2, with a possible D match to TRBD1 (6 bases). There are 14 residues in the CDR3. V was cut by 7 bases and J by 4 bases, with 16 bases left in between. Germline-derived CDR1 and CDR2 are ENHRY and SYGVKD. This CDR3 reads CAINPDRESYGYTF. In nucleotides, the CDR3 is TGTGCCATCAATCCGGACAGAGAAAGCTATGGCTACACCTTC.

This clonotype was picked up one time. The genes are TRBV10-3 and TRBJ2-5; D unresolved. CDR3 length equals 13 residues. Between the trimmed V and J ends, which lost 1 base and 7 bases, there was a span of 10 bases. Germline V gives CDR1 ENHRY, CDR2 SYGVKD. The CDR3 DNA follows: TGTGCCATCAGTGAGTATCGCTTGGGGACCCAGTACTTC. Encoded protein: CAISEYRLGTQYF.

A word on this clonotype: The junction departs from the called germline gene at one end, perhaps through a read error. The V gene is TRBV4-1, the J gene TRBJ1-6; D is perhaps TRBD1 (6 bases). CDR1 MGHRA and CDR2 YSYEKL come from the germline V gene. The CDR3 extends over 16 amino acids. For the CDR3, the DNA is TGCGCCAGCAGCCAAGTCGTGGGCGGGGGCGGGTCACCCCCCCACTTT. Encoded protein: CASSQVVGGGGSPPHF.

This clonotype showed up just a few times. V gene TRBV6-2 or TRBV6-3 combines with J gene TRBJ1-2; no clear D gene. Trimming cost V 2 bases and J 6 bases, with 7 bases left between them. The CDR3 covers 12 residues. The germline V gene encodes CDR1 MNHEY and CDR2 SVGEGT. CDR3 coding DNA: TGTGCCAGCAGTTACACCGGGGATGGCTACACCTTC. Protein sequence: CASSYTGDGYTF.